What follows are 9 T cell receptor beta chains derived from one specimen sequenced in a study of T cells in Graves' hyperthyroidism and ophthalmopathy. TCR beta CDR3 region amplification was performed from RNA transcripts. With the HTBI primer set, the TCR CDR3 went through a first round of RT-PCR. TCRdb passed the multiplex PCR reads through MiXCR, listing each CDR3 protein once. This sample yields fewer than 550,000 distinct CDR3 sequences, of which around a quarter are seen a single time; 11% belongs to the top ten. What was sequenced was blood. Every receptor here comes from a woman under 40 with Graves' ophthalmopathy.

This clonotype was detected ten times or more. The chain uses TRBV20-1 and TRBJ2-2; maybe TRBD2 (6 bases). The CDR3 is 12 residues long. Germline CDR1 is DFQATT and CDR2 is SNEGSKA (reference sequence). V was clipped by 6 bases and J by 6 bases, with 11 bases between them. The DNA for the CDR3 is TGCAGTGCCCGAGGCGGGGCCGGGGAGCTGTTTTTT. Amino acids: CSARGGAGELFF.

This clonotype was picked up many times. This chain links TRBV7-9 with TRBJ2-5; D gene uncertain. Germline V CDR1 and CDR2: SEHNR, FQNEAQ (reference sequence). The V end was cut by 5 bases, the J end by 7 bases, with 14 bases between. CDR3 size: 13 residues. CDR3 DNA sequence: TGTGCCAGCAGCCCGAGTTTTCTCGGGACCCAGTACTTC. Encoded protein: CASSPSFLGTQYF.

This sequence joins TRBV5-1 and TRBJ2-7; D uncertain. Per germline, CDR1 SGHRS and CDR2 YFSETQ. Trimming removed 0 bases at V and 0 bases at J, with 7 bases between. The length of the CDR3 is 14 residues. Here the CDR3 DNA reads TGCGCCAGCAGCTTGGACCCCGGCTCCTACGAGCAGTACTTC. Its protein is CASSLDPGSYEQYF. Filled out from reference TRBV5-1 and TRBJ2-7, the complete variable domain reads KAGVTQTPRYLIKTRGQQVTLSCSPISGHRSVSWYQQTPGQGLQFLFEYFSETQRNKGNFPGRFSGRQFSNSRSEMNVSTLELGDSALYLCASSLDPGSYEQYFGPGTRLTVT.

This clonotype was seen a few times. V gene TRBV5-4 combines with J gene TRBJ2-6; 8 bases line up with TRBD1. The CDR3 is 20 residues long. Germline V gene data show CDR1 as SGHNT and CDR2 as YYREEE (reference sequence). With 1 base clipped from V and 2 bases from J, the junction kept 14 bases outside the gene matches. For the CDR3, the DNA is TGTGCCAGCAGCTTGTCCAAACCCGGACAGGGTCTTGCTGGGGCCAACGTCCTGACTTTC. Translated: CASSLSKPGQGLAGANVLTF.

In its sample, this clonotype was seen once. The chain recombines TRBV20-1 with TRBJ2-7; 14 bases are a match to TRBD2. V was pared by 5 bases and J by 0 bases, with 6 bases of the junction left unmatched. Germline assignment: CDR1 DFQATT and CDR2 SNEGSKA (reference sequence). This CDR3 spans 16 amino acids. The CDR3 region has the DNA TGCAGTGCTCCCGGGACTAGCGGGGGTTACTCCTACGAGCAGTACTTC. As protein: CSAPGTSGGYSYEQYF.

This clonotype was seen repeatedly, ten times or more. This rearrangement joins TRBV28 to TRBJ2-7, with D tentatively TRBD1 (6 bases). Deletions cut 2 bases from V and 3 bases from J, with 8 bases between. Germline CDR1 MDHEN, CDR2 SYDVKM. This CDR3 is 13 amino acids long. DNA of the CDR3: TGTGCCAGCAGTTTACCAGGGGACTACGAGCAGTACTTC. Amino acids: CASSLPGDYEQYF.

The gene calls are TRBV11-1 and TRBJ2-3; 10 bases agree with TRBD1. The V gene's germline CDR1 is SGHAT and CDR2 FQDESV (reference sequence). This CDR3 comprises 16 residues. V shed 5 bases and J 2 bases; nucleotides not matched to a gene: 7. The CDR3 DNA sequence: TGTGCCAGCAGCGTGCAGACAGGGGGCGCCACAGATACGCAGTATTTT. It yields the protein CASSVQTGGATDTQYF.

The chain employs TRBV12-3 or TRBV12-4 and TRBJ2-7, with TRBD1 as a possible D gene (5 bases). The CDR3 sequence is 14 residues long. V gave up 3 bases and J gave up 0 bases, with 9 bases separating them. The CDR3 bases are TGTGCCAGCAGTTTGATTCAGGGCTCCTACGAGCAGTACTTC. Translation: CASSLIQGSYEQYF.

This clonotype was recorded many times. The chain uses TRBV11-1 and TRBJ2-7, with D perhaps matching TRBD2 (7 bases). Looked up from germline, CDR1 is SGHAT and CDR2 is FQDESV (reference sequence). Trimming cost V 4 bases and J 3 bases, with 19 bases left between them. CDR3 size: 16 residues. CDR3 DNA: TGTGCCAGCAGCTGGGCAACACAGGGAGGGGACTACGAGCAGTACTTC. Protein product: CASSWATQGGDYEQYF.